The 18 T cell receptor beta chains in this list originate from one sample, sequenced in a study of blood T cell repertoires in COVID-19. Data came from immunoSEQ multiplex PCR; TCRdb stores just in-frame clones and leaves some out. The sample lists some 200,000 clones, approximately 87% occurring once. Material: peripheral blood. These receptors were obtained from a man between 18 and 35 years old with active or convalescent COVID-19.

The rearrangement links TRBV4-1 to TRBJ1-5, with 7 bases aligning to TRBD1. Germline V gene sequence: CDR1 MGHRA, CDR2 YSYEKL. This CDR3 is 14 amino acids long. The V and J ends lost 4 bases and 7 bases, in that order; junction bases with no gene match: 7. CDR3 region: CASSPYTGEQPQHF. The CDR3 DNA follows: TGCGCCAGCAGCCCGTATACAGGGGAACAGCCCCAGCATTTT.

This chain links TRBV10-2 with TRBJ1-2; TRBD1 might be the D (6 bases). The CDR3 contains 14 residues. Germline V CDR1 and CDR2: WSHSY, SAAADI. Trimming shortened V by 8 bases and J by 4 bases, and 17 bases separated the two germline ends. Here the CDR3 reads CASRDTGSSYGYTF. As DNA, the CDR3 is TGCGCCAGCCGGGACACAGGATCTTCCTATGGCTACACCTTC.

The V call is TRBV19, the J call TRBJ2-1; 7 nucleotides match TRBD2. Trimming removed 3 bases from V and 0 bases from J; junction bases left unmatched: 5. This CDR3 is 16 amino acids long. Germline V gives CDR1 LNHDA, CDR2 SQIVND (reference sequence). In nucleotides, the CDR3 is TGTGCCAGTAGTATTAGAGCGGGGAACTCCTACAATGAGCAGTTCTTC. It is translated as CASSIRAGNSYNEQFF.

This chain connects TRBV7-9 to TRBJ1-4, with 9 bases that match TRBD1. Trimming removed 4 bases from V and 8 bases from J; junction bases left unmatched: 8. Germline V gives CDR1 SEHNR, CDR2 FQNEAQ (reference sequence). The CDR3 is 15 residues long. The CDR3 sequence: CASSSQGAEGEKLFF. The CDR3 DNA is TGTGCCAGCAGCTCACAGGGGGCCGAGGGGGAAAAACTGTTTTTT. Using reference TRBV7-9 and TRBJ1-4 for the parts outside the CDR3, the full variable domain is DTGVSQNPRHKITKRGQNVTFRCDPISEHNRLYWYRQTLGQGPEFLTYFQNEAQLEKSRLLSDRFSAERPKGSFSTLEIQRTEQGDSAMYLCASSSQGAEGEKLFFGSGTQLSVL.

The rearrangement links TRBV29-1 to TRBJ2-2; no clear D gene. This CDR3 contains 12 residues. Deletions cut 4 bases from V and 4 bases from J, with 7 bases between. The germline V gene has CDR1 SQVTM and CDR2 ANQGSEA. Here the CDR3 reads CSVVVITGELFF. The CDR3 DNA reads TGCAGCGTTGTTGTAATCACCGGGGAGCTGTTTTTT.

The genes are TRBV7-3 and TRBJ1-2; 7 positions match TRBD1. The V gene end was trimmed by 4 bases and the J gene end by 6 bases; junction bases not matched to a gene: 8. From germline, CDR1 is SGHTA and CDR2 FQGTGA. The CDR3 length is 14 residues. CDR3 loop: CASSSDRESDGYTF. The CDR3 coding sequence is TGTGCCAGCAGCTCAGACAGGGAAAGCGATGGCTACACCTTC.

This clone was seen a handful of times. This chain joins TRBV7-9 and TRBJ2-7; D unclear. V shed 3 bases and J shed 6 bases, with 6 bases lying between them. Looked up from germline, CDR1 is SEHNR and CDR2 is FQNEAQ (reference sequence). The CDR3 spans 11 residues. As DNA, the CDR3 is TGTGCCAGCAGCTTCGCCGGCGAGCAGTACTTC. Residues: CASSFAGEQYF.

V and J are TRBV27 and TRBJ1-5; D is ambiguous. Germline V gene lookup returns CDR1 MNHEY and CDR2 SMNVEV (reference sequence). This CDR3 region has 14 residues. V was clipped by 5 bases and J by 5 bases, with 13 bases between them. The CDR3 DNA reads TGTGCCAGCAGTAAAGTCCAGGAACATCAGCCCCAGCATTTT. Protein: CASSKVQEHQPQHF.

CDR3 protein: CAWSVTTYGYTF. CDR3 nucleotide sequence: TGTGCCTGGAGTGTAACAACCTATGGCTACACCTTC. The chain uses TRBV30 and TRBJ1-2; D is uncertain. Trimming took off 0 bases at V and 4 bases at J, with 6 bases between the two ends. Germline V gene lookup returns CDR1 GTSNPN and CDR2 SVGIG (reference sequence). There are 12 residues in the CDR3.

The gene calls are TRBV19 and TRBJ1-1; D ambiguous. CDR1 LNHDA and CDR2 SQIVND come from the germline V gene (reference sequence). The CDR3 loop spans 14 amino acids. With 5 bases removed from V and 4 bases from J, the gap between germline ends came to 14 bases. In DNA, the CDR3 is TGTGCCAGTAGTTCCCGATTCGGCGGCACTGAAGCTTTCTTT. Encoded protein: CASSSRFGGTEAFF.

This rearrangement joins TRBV7-8 to TRBJ1-1; 9 nucleotides align to TRBD1. Per the germline V gene, CDR1 is SGHVS and CDR2 is FQNEAQ. The V segment lost 5 bases and the J segment 6 bases; nucleotides outside the gene matches: 10. The CDR3 has 15 residues. The CDR3: CASSKRGQGMAEAFF. The CDR3 region has the DNA TGTGCCAGCAGCAAACGCGGACAGGGGATGGCTGAAGCTTTCTTT. The full variable domain, rest sourced from reference TRBV7-8 and TRBJ1-1, is GAGVSQSPRYKVAKRGQDVALRCDPISGHVSLFWYQQALGQGPEFLTYFQNEAQLDKSGLPSDRFFAERPEGSVSTLKIQRTQQEDSAVYLCASSKRGQGMAEAFFGQGTRLTVV.

The chain joins TRBV11-2 to TRBJ2-7; D gene uncertain. V shed 3 bases and J shed 4 bases, with 4 bases lying between them. Germline assignment: CDR1 SGHAT and CDR2 FQNNGV. This CDR3 is built from 11 residues. Written as DNA, the CDR3 is TGTGCCAGCAGCTTCGTGTACGAGCAGTACTTC. Translating gives CASSFVYEQYF.

V usage is TRBV5-1 and J usage is TRBJ1-1, with D possibly being TRBD1 (5 bases). V was clipped by 0 bases and J by 1 base, with 7 bases between them. CDR1 and CDR2 from the germline V gene are SGHRS and YFSETQ. CDR3 length: 14 amino acids. CDR3: CASSLDGGNTEAFF. CDR3 bases: TGCGCCAGCAGCTTGGACGGGGGGAACACTGAAGCTTTCTTT.

The count of this clone is one. The rearrangement joins TRBV24-1 to TRBJ2-1; D unclear. CDR3 length: 16 amino acids. Trimming left V 5 bases short and J 2 bases short, with 15 bases between. The germline V gene has CDR1 KGHDR and CDR2 SFDVKD. The CDR3 DNA follows: TGTGCCACCAGTGGGGCCCAAAATGTCCCCTACAATGAGCAGTTCTTC. It yields the protein CATSGAQNVPYNEQFF.

The chain is built from TRBV3-1 (or the pseudogene TRBV3-2) and TRBJ2-5, with D possibly matching TRBD1 (6 bases). There are 16 residues in the CDR3. Trimming took 8 bases from V and 5 from J, leaving 24 bases between them. CDR1 LGHDT and CDR2 YNNKEL come from the germline V gene (reference sequence). CDR3 bases: TGTGCCAGCTCACCGGGCAGGGGATTGGTGCGTGAGACCCAGTACTTC. Encoded protein: CASSPGRGLVRETQYF.

V is TRBV3-1 (or the pseudogene TRBV3-2) and J is TRBJ1-1; TRBD1 aligns across 9 bases. The CDR3 runs to 15 residues. The ends lost 1 base at V and 12 bases at J; junction bases unmatched: 12. From germline, CDR1 is LGHDT and CDR2 YNNKEL (reference sequence). The CDR3 here is CASSQVLTGTGISFF. DNA of the CDR3: TGTGCCAGCAGCCAAGTCCTTACCGGGACAGGGATATCTTTCTTT.

The chain is built from TRBV13 and TRBJ1-4, with D possibly matching TRBD1 (6 bases). The CDR3 consists of 17 residues. Trimming removed 1 base at V and 3 bases at J, with 15 bases between. The germline gives CDR1 PRHDT, CDR2 FYEKMQ (reference sequence). The CDR3 sequence is CASSLVGQGLSNEKLFF. Written as DNA, the CDR3 is TGTGCCAGCAGCTTAGTCGGGCAGGGGCTCTCTAATGAAAAACTGTTTTTT.

This sequence joins TRBV10-3 and TRBJ1-1, with TRBD1 identical over 7 bases. The CDR3 consists of 12 residues. Germline V gene data show CDR1 as ENHRY and CDR2 as SYGVKD. V shed 8 bases, J shed 4 bases, and the junction held 4 bases outside the gene matches. This chain's CDR3 is CAISKGATEAFF. DNA of the CDR3: TGTGCCATCTCAAAGGGGGCCACTGAAGCTTTCTTT.